This T cell receptor (beta chain) was profiled in a study of T cells in Graves' hyperthyroidism and ophthalmopathy. With 1 base removed from V and 6 bases from J, the gap between germline ends came to 7 bases. Per germline, CDR1 SGHDN and CDR2 FVKESK. The CDR3 covers 13 residues. Researchers amplified the TCR beta CDR3 regions from RNA transcripts. With the HTBI primer set, the TCR CDR3 went through a first round of RT-PCR. TCRdb reanalysed the multiplex PCR reads using MiXCR and keeps one entry per CDR3 protein. There are roughly 570,000 distinct CDR3 sequences in the sample; roughly 50% occur only once, and around 7.7% lies in the top ten.

The chain uses TRBV14 and TRBJ2-1; D uncertain. Sequencing input: peripheral blood or thyroid tissue (not recorded which). The receptor comes from a woman between 18 and 29 years old with Graves' hyperthyroidism. CDR3 bases: TGTGCCAGCAGCCAAGGGCTCCTCAATGAGCAGTTCTTC. Translating gives CASSQGLLNEQFF. The full variable domain, with the rest looked up from reference TRBV14 and TRBJ2-1, is EAGVTQFPSHSVIEKGQTVTLRCDPISGHDNLYWYRRVMGKEIKFLLHFVKESKQDESGMPNNRFLAERTGGTYSTLKVQPAELEDSGVYFCASSQGLLNEQFFGPGTRLTVL.